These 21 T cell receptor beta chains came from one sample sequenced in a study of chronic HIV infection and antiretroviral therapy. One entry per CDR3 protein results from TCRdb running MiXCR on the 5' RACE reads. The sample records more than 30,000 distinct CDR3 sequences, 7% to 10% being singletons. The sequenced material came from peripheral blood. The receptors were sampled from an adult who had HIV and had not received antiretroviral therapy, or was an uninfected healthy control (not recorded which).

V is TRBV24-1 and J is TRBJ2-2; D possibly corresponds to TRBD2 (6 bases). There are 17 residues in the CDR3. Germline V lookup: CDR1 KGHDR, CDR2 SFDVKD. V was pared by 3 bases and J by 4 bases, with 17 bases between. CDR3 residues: CATSDDPGLGFTGELFF. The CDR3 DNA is TGTGCCACCAGTGATGATCCGGGACTGGGGTTCACCGGGGAGCTGTTTTTT.

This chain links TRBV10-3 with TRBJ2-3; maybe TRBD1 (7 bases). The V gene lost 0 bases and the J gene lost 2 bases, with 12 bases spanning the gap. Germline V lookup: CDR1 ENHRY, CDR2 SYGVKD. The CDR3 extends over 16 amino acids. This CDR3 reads CAISESQGGITDTQYF. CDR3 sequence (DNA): TGTGCCATCAGTGAGTCGCAGGGGGGAATCACAGATACGCAGTATTTT.

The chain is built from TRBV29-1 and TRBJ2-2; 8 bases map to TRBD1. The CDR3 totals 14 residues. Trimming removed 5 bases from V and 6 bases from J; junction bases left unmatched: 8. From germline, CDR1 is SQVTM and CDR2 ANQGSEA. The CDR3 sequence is CSVPTGVLSGELFF. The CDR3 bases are TGCAGCGTTCCGACAGGGGTTTTATCCGGGGAGCTGTTTTTT.

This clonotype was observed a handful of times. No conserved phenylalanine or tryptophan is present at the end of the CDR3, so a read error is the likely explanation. In nucleotides, the CDR3 is TGTGCCAGCAGTGAAGTCGCGGCTAGCGGGACAGATACGCAGTATTTG. It encodes CASSEVAASGTDTQYL. The chain couples TRBV25-1 to TRBJ2-3; 8 bases match TRBD2. With 2 bases clipped from V and 3 bases from J, the junction kept 7 bases outside the gene matches. Germline V gene data show CDR1 as MGHDK and CDR2 as SYGVNS. The length of the CDR3 is 16 residues.

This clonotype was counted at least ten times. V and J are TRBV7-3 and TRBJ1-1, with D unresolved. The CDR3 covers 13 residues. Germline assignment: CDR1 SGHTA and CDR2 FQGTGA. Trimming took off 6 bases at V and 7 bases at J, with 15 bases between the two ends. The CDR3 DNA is TGTGCCAGCAGTCGCTTTGTAGCCGTTGAAGCTTTCTTT. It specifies CASSRFVAVEAFF.

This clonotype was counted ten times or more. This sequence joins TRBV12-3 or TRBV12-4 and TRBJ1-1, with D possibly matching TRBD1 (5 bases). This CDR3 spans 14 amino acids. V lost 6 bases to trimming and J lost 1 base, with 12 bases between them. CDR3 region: CASSRTGPNTEAFF. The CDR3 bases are TGTGCCAGCAGCCGAACAGGACCGAACACTGAAGCTTTCTTT.

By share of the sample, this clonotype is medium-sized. The chain's CDR3 is CASSEGYEQYF. In DNA form, the CDR3 reads TGTGCCAGCAGTGAAGGGTACGAGCAGTACTTC. V usage is TRBV6-1 and J usage is TRBJ2-7; D ambiguous. With 1 base removed from V and 4 bases from J, the gap between germline ends came to 2 bases. The length of the CDR3 is 11 residues. CDR1 and CDR2 (germline): MNHNS, SASEGT.

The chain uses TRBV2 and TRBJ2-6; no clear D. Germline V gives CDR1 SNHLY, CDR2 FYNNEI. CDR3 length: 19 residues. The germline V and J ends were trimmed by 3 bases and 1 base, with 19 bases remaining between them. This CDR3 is CASSDPAILSRSGANVLTF. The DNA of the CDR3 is TGTGCCAGCAGTGACCCCGCGATCTTATCACGGTCTGGGGCCAACGTCCTGACTTTC.

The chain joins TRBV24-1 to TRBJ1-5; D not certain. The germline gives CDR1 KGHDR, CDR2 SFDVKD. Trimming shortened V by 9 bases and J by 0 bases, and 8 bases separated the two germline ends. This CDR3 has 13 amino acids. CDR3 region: CATAAGSNQPQHF. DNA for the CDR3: TGTGCCACCGCGGCAGGTAGCAATCAGCCCCAGCATTTT.

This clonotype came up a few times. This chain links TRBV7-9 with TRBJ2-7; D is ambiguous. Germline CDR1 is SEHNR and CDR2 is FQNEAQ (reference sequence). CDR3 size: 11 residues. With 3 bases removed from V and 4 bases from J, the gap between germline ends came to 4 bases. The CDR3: CASSFDYEQYF. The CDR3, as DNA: TGTGCCAGCAGCTTCGATTACGAGCAGTACTTC.

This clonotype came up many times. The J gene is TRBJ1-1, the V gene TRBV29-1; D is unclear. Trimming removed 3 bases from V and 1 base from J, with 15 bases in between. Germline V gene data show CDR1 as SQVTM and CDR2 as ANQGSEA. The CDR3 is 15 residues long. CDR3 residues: CSVDSLQRSNTEAFF. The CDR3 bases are TGCAGCGTTGACTCCTTACAGAGATCGAACACTGAAGCTTTCTTT.

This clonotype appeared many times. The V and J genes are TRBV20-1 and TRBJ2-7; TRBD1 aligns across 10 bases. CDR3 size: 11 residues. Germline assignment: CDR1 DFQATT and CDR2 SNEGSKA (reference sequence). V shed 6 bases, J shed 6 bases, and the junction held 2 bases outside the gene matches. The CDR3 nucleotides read TGCAGTGCGAGGACAGGGGGCGAGCAGTACTTC. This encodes CSARTGGEQYF.

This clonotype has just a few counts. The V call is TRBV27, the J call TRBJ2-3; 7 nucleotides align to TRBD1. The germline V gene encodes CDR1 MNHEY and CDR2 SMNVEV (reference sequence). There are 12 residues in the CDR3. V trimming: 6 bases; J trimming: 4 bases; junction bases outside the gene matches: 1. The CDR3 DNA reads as TGTGCCAGCAGGACAGGGCCAGATACGCAGTATTTT. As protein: CASRTGPDTQYF.

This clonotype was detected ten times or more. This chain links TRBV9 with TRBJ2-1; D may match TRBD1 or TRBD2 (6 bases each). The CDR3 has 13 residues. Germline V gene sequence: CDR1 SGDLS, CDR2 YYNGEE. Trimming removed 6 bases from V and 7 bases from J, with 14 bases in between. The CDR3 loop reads CASNKGGANEQFF. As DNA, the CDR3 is TGTGCCAGCAACAAGGGGGGTGCGAATGAGCAGTTCTTC.

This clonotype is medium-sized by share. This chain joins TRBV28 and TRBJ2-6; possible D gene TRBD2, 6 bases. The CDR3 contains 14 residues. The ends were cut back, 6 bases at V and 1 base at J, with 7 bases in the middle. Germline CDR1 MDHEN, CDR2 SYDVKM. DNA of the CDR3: TGTGCCAGCAGGGGGAGGTCTGGGGCCAACGTCCTGACTTTC. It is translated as CASRGRSGANVLTF.

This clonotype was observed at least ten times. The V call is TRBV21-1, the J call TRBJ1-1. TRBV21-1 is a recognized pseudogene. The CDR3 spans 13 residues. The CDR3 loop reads CASSKKETSEAFF. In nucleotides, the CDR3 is TGTGCCAGCAGCAAGAAGGAGACAAGTGAAGCTTTCTTT.

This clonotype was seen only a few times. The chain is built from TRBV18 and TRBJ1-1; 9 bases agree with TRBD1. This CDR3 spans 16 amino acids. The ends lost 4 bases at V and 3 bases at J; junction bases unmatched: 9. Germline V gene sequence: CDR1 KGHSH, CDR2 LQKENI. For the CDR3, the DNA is TGTGCCAGCTCACGAACAGGGGGCAACGGTTACACTGAAGCTTTCTTT. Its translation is CASSRTGGNGYTEAFF.

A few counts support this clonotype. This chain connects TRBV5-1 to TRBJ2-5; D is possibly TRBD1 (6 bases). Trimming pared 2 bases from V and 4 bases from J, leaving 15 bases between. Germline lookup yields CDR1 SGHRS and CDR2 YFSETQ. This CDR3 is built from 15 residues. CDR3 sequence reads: CASSLVAGDRETQYF. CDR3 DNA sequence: TGCGCCAGCAGCTTAGTGGCAGGGGATAGAGAGACCCAGTACTTC.

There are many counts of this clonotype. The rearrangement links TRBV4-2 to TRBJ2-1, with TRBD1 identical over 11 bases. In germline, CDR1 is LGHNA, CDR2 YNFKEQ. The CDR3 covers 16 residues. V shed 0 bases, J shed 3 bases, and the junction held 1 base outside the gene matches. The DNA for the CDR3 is TGTGCCAGCAGCCAAGATGGGACAGGGGGCTACAATGAGCAGTTCTTC. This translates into CASSQDGTGGYNEQFF.

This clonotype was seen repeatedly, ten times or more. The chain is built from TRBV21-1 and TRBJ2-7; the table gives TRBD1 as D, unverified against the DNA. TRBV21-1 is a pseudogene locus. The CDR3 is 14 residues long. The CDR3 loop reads CASSSPGLSYEQYF. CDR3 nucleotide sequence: TGTGCCAGCAGCAGCCCGGGCCTCTCCTACGAGCAGTACTTC.

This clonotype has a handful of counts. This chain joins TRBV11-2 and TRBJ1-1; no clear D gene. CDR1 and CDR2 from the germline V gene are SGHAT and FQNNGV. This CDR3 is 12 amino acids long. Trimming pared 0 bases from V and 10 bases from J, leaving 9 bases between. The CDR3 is CASSLEKTGAFF. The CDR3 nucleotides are TGTGCCAGCAGCTTAGAGAAGACCGGAGCTTTCTTT.